A selection of T cell receptor beta chains follows, all from one sample in a study of PD-1 blockade in mismatch repair-deficient tumors. The data were produced by immunoSEQ multiplex PCR, yet TCRdb's version contains in-frame clones alone and is incomplete. The repertoire consists of approximately 50,000 clones, with 78% occurring once and the leading ten covering 3% to 3.5%. Specimen: peripheral blood, collected 4 weeks after starting pembrolizumab. The receptors originated from an adult with mismatch repair-deficient cancer. Each CDR3 is given with its conserved first and last residue. Fields, in order: D gene, V gene, J gene, clone size, CDR3 length, CDR3 DNA, CDR3 protein. D genes are given only for firm matches. A row's size may be missing; if present it is once, few, many or a size class.

NA	TRBV6-5	TRBJ1-5	NA	14	TGTGCCAGCAGTGGGACAATTAGCAATCAGCCCCAGCATTTT	CASSGTISNQPQHF
NA	TRBV27	TRBJ1-4	NA	13	TGTGCCAGCAGCCCCCTAGGAGGCGAAAAACTGTTTTTT	CASSPLGGEKLFF
NA	TRBV29-1	TRBJ1-2	NA	14	TGCAGCGTTGGCGAAGGGTCGGCTAACTATGGCTACACCTTC	CSVGEGSANYGYTF
TRBD1	TRBV5-1	TRBJ2-3	NA	18	TGCGCCAGCAGCAGGGCGTCTCAAACAGGGGACAGCACAGATACGCAGTATTTT	CASSRASQTGDSTDTQYF
NA	TRBV6-1	TRBJ2-5	NA	15	TGTGCCAGCAGCTCCGGAATAGTTTCTCAAGAGACCCAGTACTTC	CASSSGIVSQETQYF
NA	TRBV28	TRBJ1-1	NA	13	TGTGCCAGCAGTTTACGAGCGAACACTGAAGCTTTCTTT	CASSLRANTEAFF
NA	TRBV6-5	TRBJ2-7	few	15	TGTGCCAGCAGCCCGGCCCACCCCAGCTCCTACGAGCAGTACTTC	CASSPAHPSSYEQYF
TRBD2	TRBV11-3	TRBJ2-3	once	15	TGTGCCAGCAGCCGTAGCGGGAGTACCCCTAAGGAGCAGTATTTT	CASSRSGSTPKEQYF
TRBD1	TRBV19	TRBJ2-1	NA	16	TGTGCCAGTAGTAGGACACCGGGACAGCTCTCTGATGAGCAGTTCTTC	CASSRTPGQLSDEQFF
NA	TRBV12-2	TRBJ2-3	few	15	TGTGCAAGTCGCTTGACGACTAGGGGAACAGATACGCAGTATTTT	CASRLTTRGTDTQYF
TRBD1	TRBV6-1	TRBJ2-1	once	13	TGTGCCACCACCCAGGACAGGGGAAATGAGCAGTTCTTC	CATTQDRGNEQFF
TRBD1	TRBV14	TRBJ2-1	NA	16	TGTGCCAGCAGCCAAGATGGGACAGAAGTGTACAATGAGCAGTTCTTC	CASSQDGTEVYNEQFF
TRBD1	TRBV5-6	TRBJ2-1	NA	13	TGTGCCAGCAGCGGGACAGGGTACAATGAGCAGTTCTTC	CASSGTGYNEQFF
TRBD2	TRBV4-1	TRBJ2-7	NA	18	TGCGCCAGCAGCCAAGACTTAGCGGGAACCTCCAGTCTCCACGAGCAGTACTTC	CASSQDLAGTSSLHEQYF
NA	TRBV4-1	TRBJ1-3	NA	13	TGCGCCAGCAGCCAAATGAGTGGAAACACCATATATTTT	CASSQMSGNTIYF
TRBD1	TRBV7-9	TRBJ1-1	NA	14	TGTGCCAGCAGCCGACAGGGTTCCAGGACTGAAGCTTTCTTT	CASSRQGSRTEAFF
NA	TRBV7-2	TRBJ2-7	NA	15	TGTGCCAGCACCCTTCGGGTAGCGGTAAACTACGAGCAGTACTTC	CASTLRVAVNYEQYF
NA	TRBV10-3	TRBJ2-3	once	10	TGTGCCACCAGAGAGGATACGCAGTATTTT	CATREDTQYF
TRBD1	TRBV6-1	TRBJ1-5	few	16	TGTGCCAGCAGTGAATATATCGGGACAGGTAATCAGCCCCAGCATTTT	CASSEYIGTGNQPQHF
NA	TRBV10-3	TRBJ2-3	NA	12	TGTGCCCTCAGGGGTTCAACGGATACGCAGTATTTT	CALRGSTDTQYF
NA	TRBV6-6	TRBJ2-7	NA	13	TGTGCCAGCAGCGCGGGAAGGGAGGCCGCGAGGTACTTC	CASSAGREAARYF
TRBD1	TRBV27	TRBJ1-5	NA	14	TGTGCCAGCAGCCCGGGACAGGGGGGATCGCCCCAGCATTTT	CASSPGQGGSPQHF
TRBD2	TRBV11-3	TRBJ2-4	NA	17	TGTGCCAGCAGCGCGGGACTAGCTTTGGTCGCCAAAAACATTCAGTACTTC	CASSAGLALVAKNIQYF
NA	TRBV7-9	TRBJ2-1	NA	13	TGTGCCAGCAGCTTAGGTTACAAGAATGAGCAGTTCTTC	CASSLGYKNEQFF
NA	TRBV7-9	TRBJ1-3	few	12	TGTGCCAGCAGCTTAAGGGAGACCCTCGTTCTCTTT	CASSLRETLVLF
TRBD1	TRBV5-1	TRBJ2-3	NA	16	TGCGCCAGCAGCTTGTTAGGGACAGGGGTGATAGATACGCAGTATTTT	CASSLLGTGVIDTQYF